The source of this TCR beta chain is a study of blood T cell repertoires in COVID-19. Looking at the study overall: Sites across the United States, Italy and Spain contributed samples from acute and convalescent COVID-19. Sample material is recorded as cDNA or gDNA derived from T cells, B-cell-depleted T cells, or PBMCs.

Study processing details: Amplification from reference gene primers served as the basis for estimated nucleated cell counts. Assay: immunoSEQ multiplex PCR; the TCRdb copy retains only in-frame clones and omits some. V and J calls and clone size come straight from that table; D and trimming were deduced from the DNA. In the table there are 250,000 to 300,000 clones, under 90% of which are singletons. Germline CDR1 reads SGHRS; CDR2 reads YFSETQ. After removal of 4 bases from V and 7 bases from J, the junction contained 9 bases not matched to a gene. The CDR3 length is 16 residues. Shortly before study entry, within 2 weeks, exposed participants had met a COVID-19 case.

The V call is TRBV5-1, the J call TRBJ1-6; 9 bases are shared with TRBD1. The receptor comes from a woman aged 45-59 years who had been exposed to COVID-19. Sequencing was done on a sample of PBMCs or T cells enriched from blood (not recorded which). In DNA, the CDR3 is TGCGCCAGCAGCCAGGAACAGGGGGCAGGGAATTCACCCCTCCACTTT. Protein sequence: CASSQEQGAGNSPLHF.